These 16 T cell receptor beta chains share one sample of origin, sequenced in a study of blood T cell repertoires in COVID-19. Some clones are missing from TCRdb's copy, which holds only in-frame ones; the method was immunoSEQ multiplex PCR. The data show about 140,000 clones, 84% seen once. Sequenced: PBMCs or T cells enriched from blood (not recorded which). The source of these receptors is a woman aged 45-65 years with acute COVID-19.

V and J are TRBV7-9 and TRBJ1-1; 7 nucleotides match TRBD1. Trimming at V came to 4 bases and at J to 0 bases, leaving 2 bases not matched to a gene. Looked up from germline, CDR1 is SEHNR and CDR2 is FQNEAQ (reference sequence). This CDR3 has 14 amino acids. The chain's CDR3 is CASSSTGMNTEAFF. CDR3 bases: TGTGCCAGCAGCTCGACAGGGATGAACACTGAAGCTTTCTTT.

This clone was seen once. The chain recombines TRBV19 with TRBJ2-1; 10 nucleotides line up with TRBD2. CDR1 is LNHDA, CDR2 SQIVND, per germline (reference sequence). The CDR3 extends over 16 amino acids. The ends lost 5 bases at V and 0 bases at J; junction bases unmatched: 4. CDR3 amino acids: CASSFIAGGSYNEQFF. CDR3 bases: TGTGCCAGTAGTTTCATAGCGGGAGGCTCCTACAATGAGCAGTTCTTC.

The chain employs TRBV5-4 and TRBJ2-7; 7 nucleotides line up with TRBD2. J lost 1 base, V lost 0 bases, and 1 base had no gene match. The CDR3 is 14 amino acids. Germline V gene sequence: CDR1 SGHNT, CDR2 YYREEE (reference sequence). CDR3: CASSLGAGSYEQYF. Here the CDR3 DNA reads TGTGCCAGCAGCTTGGGAGCGGGGTCCTACGAGCAGTACTTC.

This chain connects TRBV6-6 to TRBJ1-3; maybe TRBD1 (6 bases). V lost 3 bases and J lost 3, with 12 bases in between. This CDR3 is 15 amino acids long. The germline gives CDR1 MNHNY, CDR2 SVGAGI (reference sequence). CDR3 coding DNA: TGTGCCAGCAGTTATAAACAGGGTAGTGGAAACACCATATATTTT. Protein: CASSYKQGSGNTIYF.

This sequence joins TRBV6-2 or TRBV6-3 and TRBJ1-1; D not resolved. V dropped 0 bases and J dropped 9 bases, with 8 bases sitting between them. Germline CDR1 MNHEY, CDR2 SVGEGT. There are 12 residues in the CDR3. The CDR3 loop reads CASSYSFNKAFF. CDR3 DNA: TGTGCCAGCAGTTACTCGTTTAACAAAGCTTTCTTT.

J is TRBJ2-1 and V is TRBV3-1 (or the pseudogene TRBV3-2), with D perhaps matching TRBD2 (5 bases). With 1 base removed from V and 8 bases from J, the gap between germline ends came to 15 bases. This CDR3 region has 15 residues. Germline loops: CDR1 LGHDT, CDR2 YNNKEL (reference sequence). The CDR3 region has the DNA TGTGCCAGCAGCCAAGGGCTAGCACCTGGTTATGAGCAGTTCTTC. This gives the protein CASSQGLAPGYEQFF.

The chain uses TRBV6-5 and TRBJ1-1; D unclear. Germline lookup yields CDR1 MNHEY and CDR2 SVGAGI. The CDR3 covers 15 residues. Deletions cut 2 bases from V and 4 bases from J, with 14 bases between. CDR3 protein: CASSYAGFAGTEAFF. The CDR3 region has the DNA TGTGCCAGCAGTTACGCGGGGTTTGCCGGCACTGAAGCTTTCTTT.

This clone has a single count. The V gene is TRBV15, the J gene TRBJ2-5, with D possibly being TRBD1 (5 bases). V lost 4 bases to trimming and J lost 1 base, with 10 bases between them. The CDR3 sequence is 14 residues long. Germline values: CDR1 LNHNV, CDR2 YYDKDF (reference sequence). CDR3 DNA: TGTGCCACCAGCATTTCAGGGCTCCAAGAGACCCAGTACTTC. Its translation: CATSISGLQETQYF.

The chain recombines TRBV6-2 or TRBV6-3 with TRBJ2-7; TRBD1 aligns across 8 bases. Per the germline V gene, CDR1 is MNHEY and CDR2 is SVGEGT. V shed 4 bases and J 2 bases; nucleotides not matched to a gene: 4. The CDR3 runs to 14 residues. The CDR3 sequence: CASSSGQGPYEQYF. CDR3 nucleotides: TGTGCCAGCAGTTCAGGACAGGGACCCTACGAGCAGTACTTC.

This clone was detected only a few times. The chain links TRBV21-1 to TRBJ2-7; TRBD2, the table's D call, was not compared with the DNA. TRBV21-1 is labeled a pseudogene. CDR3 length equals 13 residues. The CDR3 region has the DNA TGTGCCAGCAGCAAAGCCCCTCCCTACGAGCAGTACTTC. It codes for CASSKAPPYEQYF.

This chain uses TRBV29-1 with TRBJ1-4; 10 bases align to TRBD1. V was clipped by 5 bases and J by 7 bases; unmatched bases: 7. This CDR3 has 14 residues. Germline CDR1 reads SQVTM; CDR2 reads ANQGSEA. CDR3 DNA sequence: TGCAGCGTTACACCGGGACAGGGGATTGAAAAACTGTTTTTT. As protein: CSVTPGQGIEKLFF.

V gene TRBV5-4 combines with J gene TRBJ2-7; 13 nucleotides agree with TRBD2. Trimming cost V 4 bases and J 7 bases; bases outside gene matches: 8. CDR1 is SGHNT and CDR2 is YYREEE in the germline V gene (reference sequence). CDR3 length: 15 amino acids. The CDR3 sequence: CASSHGLAGEGEQYF. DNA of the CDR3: TGTGCCAGCAGCCACGGACTAGCGGGAGAGGGGGAGCAGTACTTC.

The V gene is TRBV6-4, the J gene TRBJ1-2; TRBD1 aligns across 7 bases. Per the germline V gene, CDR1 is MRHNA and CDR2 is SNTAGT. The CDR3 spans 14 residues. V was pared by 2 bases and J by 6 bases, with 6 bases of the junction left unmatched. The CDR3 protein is CASSDTGTAHGYTF. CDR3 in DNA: TGTGCCAGCAGTGACACCGGGACAGCCCATGGCTACACCTTC.

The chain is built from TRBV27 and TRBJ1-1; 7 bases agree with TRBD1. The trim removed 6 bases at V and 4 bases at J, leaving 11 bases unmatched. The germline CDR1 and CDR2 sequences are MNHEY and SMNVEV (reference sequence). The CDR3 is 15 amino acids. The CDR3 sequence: CASSTITTGSTEAFF. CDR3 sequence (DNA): TGTGCCAGCAGCACCATTACGACAGGGTCCACTGAAGCTTTCTTT.

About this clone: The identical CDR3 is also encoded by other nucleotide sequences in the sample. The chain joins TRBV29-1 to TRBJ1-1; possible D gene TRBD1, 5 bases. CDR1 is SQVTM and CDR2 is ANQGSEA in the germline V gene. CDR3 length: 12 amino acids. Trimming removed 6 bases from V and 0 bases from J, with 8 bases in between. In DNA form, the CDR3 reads TGCAGCGTGGGGCAGATGAACACTGAAGCTTTCTTT. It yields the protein CSVGQMNTEAFF.

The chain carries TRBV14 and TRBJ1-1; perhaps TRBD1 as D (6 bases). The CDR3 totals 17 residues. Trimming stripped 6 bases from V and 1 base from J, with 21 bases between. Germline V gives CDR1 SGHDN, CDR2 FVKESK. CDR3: CASRGQLTGSTNTEAFF. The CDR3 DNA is TGTGCCAGCAGAGGTCAACTTACAGGGTCCACGAACACTGAAGCTTTCTTT.